What follows are 15 T cell receptor beta chains derived from one specimen sequenced in a study of T and B cells in COVID-19 patients. BIOMED2 TRB-A/B primer pools were used in multiplex TRB PCR. MiXCR, applied by TCRdb to the multiplex PCR reads, yields one record per CDR3 protein. Of around 12,000 distinct CDR3 sequences listed, around 30% were seen once; the top ten hold roughly 30%. From blood, about 240-500 ng of genomic DNA served as TRB template. Sequences were obtained from blood. The receptors were gathered from a human donor who had recovered from COVID-19.

The chain carries TRBV20-1 and TRBJ2-5; D is unclear. CDR1 DFQATT and CDR2 SNEGSKA come from the germline V gene (reference sequence). V lost 5 bases and J 5 bases, leaving 9 bases between the germline ends. This CDR3 region has 11 residues. This CDR3 reads CSALLRETQYF. The CDR3 coding sequence is TGCAGTGCTCTCCTGAGGGAGACCCAGTACTTC.

The V and J genes are TRBV13 and TRBJ2-5, with D maybe TRBD2 (5 bases). This CDR3 has 15 residues. The germline gives CDR1 PRHDT, CDR2 FYEKMQ (reference sequence). Trimming stripped 2 bases from V and 3 bases from J, with 13 bases between. CDR3 DNA: TGTGCCAGCAGCTTACGGGGATCTAGGAAAGAGACCCAGTACTTC. This gives the protein CASSLRGSRKETQYF.

The gene calls are TRBV24-1 and TRBJ2-2; D is possibly TRBD2 (6 bases). The CDR3 runs 15 residues. V gave up 3 bases and J gave up 4 bases, with 11 bases separating them. CDR1 and CDR2 (germline): KGHDR, SFDVKD. The CDR3 loop is CATSDPSEPTGELFF. DNA for the CDR3: TGTGCCACCAGTGATCCTAGCGAGCCCACCGGGGAGCTGTTTTTT.

This clonotype is medium-sized (0.01 to 0.1%) in the sample. The chain links TRBV19 to TRBJ2-5; no definite D call. CDR1 and CDR2 (germline): LNHDA, SQIVND (reference sequence). There are 13 residues in the CDR3. Trimming left V 5 bases short and J 5 bases short, with 12 bases between. CDR3 region: CASSPYLSETQYF. DNA of the CDR3: TGTGCCAGTAGTCCCTATCTGAGTGAGACCCAGTACTTC.

The V gene is TRBV28, the J gene TRBJ1-1, with 9 nucleotides matching TRBD1. CDR1 and CDR2 from the germline V gene are MDHEN and SYDVKM. The CDR3 spans 16 residues. V was clipped by 7 bases and J by 4 bases; unmatched bases: 13. The DNA for the CDR3 is TGTGCCAGCACTTTCCACAGGGGGCAATTGAGCACTGAAGCTTTCTTT. Its protein is CASTFHRGQLSTEAFF.

The gene calls are TRBV6-1 and TRBJ2-3, with D unclear. The V end was cut by 1 base, the J end by 6 bases, with 20 bases between. Germline-derived CDR1 and CDR2 are MNHNS and SASEGT. The CDR3 has 17 amino acids. The CDR3 sequence: CASSEVVWASLTDTQYF. The CDR3 DNA is TGTGCCAGCAGTGAAGTCGTCTGGGCTTCTCTTACCGATACGCAGTATTTT.

Sample share makes this clonotype medium-sized. The chain recombines TRBV19 with TRBJ2-7; 7 positions agree with TRBD1. J was trimmed by 3 bases and V by 5 bases; bases with no gene match: 13. CDR1 is LNHDA and CDR2 is SQIVND in the germline V gene (reference sequence). The CDR3 runs 16 residues. CDR3 protein: CASSSSGRGLFYEQYF. The CDR3 coding sequence is TGTGCCAGTAGTTCCAGTGGAAGGGGGCTGTTCTACGAGCAGTACTTC. Drawing the rest from reference TRBV19 and TRBJ2-7, the complete variable domain is DGGITQSPKYLFRKEGQNVTLSCEQNLNHDAMYWYRQDPGQGLRLIYYSQIVNDFQKGDIAEGYSVSREKKESFPLTVTSAQKNPTAFYLCASSSSGRGLFYEQYFGPGTRLTVT.

This clonotype was seen only once. This chain connects TRBV15 to TRBJ1-1; D call uncertain. CDR3 length: 14 residues. CDR1 is LNHNV, CDR2 YYDKDF, per germline (reference sequence). Trimming took 0 bases from V and 7 from J, leaving 12 bases between them. The CDR3 protein is CATSRELSGSEAFF. In DNA, the CDR3 is TGTGCCACCAGCAGAGAGCTGAGTGGCAGTGAAGCTTTCTTT. Complete variable domain (other parts from reference TRBV15 and TRBJ1-1): DAMVIQNPRYQVTQFGKPVTLSCSQTLNHNVMYWYQQKSSQAPKLLFHYYDKDFNNEADTPDNFQSRRPNTSFCFLDIRSPGLGDTAMYLCATSRELSGSEAFFGQGTRLTVV.

The table lists this clonotype with many counts. The chain recombines TRBV6-5 with TRBJ2-2; D not certain. Germline V lookup: CDR1 MNHEY, CDR2 SVGAGI. The V end was cut by 10 bases, the J end by 0 bases, with 15 bases between. The CDR3 has 15 residues. CDR3 sequence: CATGWRRANTGELFF. CDR3 nucleotides: TGTGCCACTGGCTGGCGGAGAGCGAACACCGGGGAGCTGTTTTTT.

This clonotype was detected many times. V and J are TRBV27 and TRBJ2-1; 8 bases agree with TRBD2. The CDR3 has 17 residues. V lost 3 bases, J lost 0 bases, and 7 bases stayed unmatched. CDR1 is MNHEY, CDR2 SMNVEV, per germline (reference sequence). The CDR3 here is CASSFYRTSPSYNEQFF. CDR3 in DNA: TGTGCCAGCAGTTTCTACCGGACTAGCCCCTCCTACAATGAGCAGTTCTTC.

This clonotype was detected once. One junction end does not reproduce the germline sequence, and a read error may be involved. This chain uses TRBV6-5 with TRBJ2-5; 7 nucleotides agree with TRBD2. The CDR3 contains 12 residues. Germline assignment: CDR1 MNHEY and CDR2 SVGAGI. The CDR3 coding sequence is TGTGCCAGCCGGGCAGGGAGGGAGACCCTGTACTTC. This translates into CASRAGRETLYF.

V gene TRBV24-1 combines with J gene TRBJ1-6; possible D gene TRBD1, 6 bases. CDR3 length: 15 residues. Trimming removed 4 bases from V and 7 bases from J, with 13 bases in between. CDR1 is KGHDR and CDR2 is SFDVKD in the germline V gene. The CDR3 nucleotides read TGTGCCACCAGTGACGCAGGGGAAGTGAATTCACCCCTCCACTTT. Residues: CATSDAGEVNSPLHF.

This clonotype has only one observation. The V gene is TRBV11-3, the J gene TRBJ2-3; 9 bases match TRBD2. This CDR3 is built from 15 residues. Germline assignment: CDR1 SGHNT and CDR2 YENEEA. Trimming removed 6 bases from V and 2 bases from J; junction bases left unmatched: 6. CDR3 loop: CASRLSGGYTDTQYF. The CDR3 region has the DNA TGTGCCAGCAGACTTAGCGGGGGCTACACAGATACGCAGTATTTT. Using reference TRBV11-3 and TRBJ2-3 for the parts outside the CDR3, the full variable domain is EAGVVQSPRYKIIEKKQPVAFWCNPISGHNTLYWYLQNLGQGPELLIRYENEEAVDDSQLPKDRFSAERLKGVDSTLKIQPAELGDSAVYLCASRLSGGYTDTQYFGPGTRLTVL.

The J gene is TRBJ2-7, the V gene TRBV30, with 8 bases lining up with TRBD2. The junction had 7 bases not matched to a gene; V was cut back by 2 bases and J by 1 base. The CDR3 length is 15 residues. Per the germline V gene, CDR1 is GTSNPN and CDR2 is SVGIG (reference sequence). In DNA, the CDR3 is TGTGCCTGGAGTAACCGGGGGGGCACATCCTACGAGCAGTACGTC. Translating it yields CAWSNRGGTSYEQYV.

DNA for the CDR3: TGTGCCAGACGACATATAGCCTACGAGCAGTACTTC. As protein: CARRHIAYEQYF. The chain has TRBV6-9 and TRBJ2-7; D remains ambiguous. Germline CDR1 reads MNHGY; CDR2 reads SVAAGI. Trimming stripped 9 bases from V and 2 bases from J, with 11 bases between. The CDR3 sequence is 12 residues long.